This TCR beta chain appears in the sequencing data of a study of blood T cell repertoires in COVID-19. Turning to the study itself: Sites across the United States, Italy and Spain contributed samples from acute and convalescent COVID-19.

The junction had 11 bases not matched to a gene; V was cut back by 1 base and J by 5 bases. CDR1 is SGHTA and CDR2 is FQGNSA in the germline V gene. The CDR3 is 19 amino acids. The method was immunoSEQ multiplex PCR; TCRdb's version includes in-frame clones alone and lacks a portion of them. The sample has about 270,000 clones; approximately 85% are singletons. In its sample, this clone was seen once. Participant reports of clinical history set cohort assignment. This receptor was obtained from a woman in her 50s with acute COVID-19. Input material: PBMCs or T cells enriched from blood (not recorded which). The chain recombines TRBV7-2 with TRBJ2-3; 14 bases map to TRBD2. The CDR3 nucleotides read TGTGCCAGCAGCTTAGATCCAGGGACTAGCGGGGGCTTGGGAGATACGCAGTATTTT. Translating gives CASSLDPGTSGGLGDTQYF. Full variable domain (missing parts from reference TRBV7-2 and TRBJ2-3): GAGVSQSPSNKVTEKGKDVELRCDPISGHTALYWYRQSLGQGLEFLIYFQGNSAPDKSGLPSDRFSAERTGGSVSTLTIQRTQQEDSAVYLCASSLDPGTSGGLGDTQYFGPGTRLTVL.